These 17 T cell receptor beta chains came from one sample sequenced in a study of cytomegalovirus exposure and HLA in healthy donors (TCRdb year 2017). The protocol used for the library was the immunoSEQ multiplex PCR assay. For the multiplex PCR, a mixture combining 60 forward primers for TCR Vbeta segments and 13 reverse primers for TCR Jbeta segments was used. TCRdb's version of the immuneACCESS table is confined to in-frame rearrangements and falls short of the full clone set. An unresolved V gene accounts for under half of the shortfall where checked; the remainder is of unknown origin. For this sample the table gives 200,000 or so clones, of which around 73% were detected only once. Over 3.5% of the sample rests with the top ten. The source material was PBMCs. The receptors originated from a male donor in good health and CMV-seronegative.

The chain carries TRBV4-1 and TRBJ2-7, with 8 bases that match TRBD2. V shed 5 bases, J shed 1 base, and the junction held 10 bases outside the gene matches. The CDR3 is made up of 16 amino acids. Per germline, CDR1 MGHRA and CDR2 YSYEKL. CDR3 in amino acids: CASSSTHSGASYEQYF. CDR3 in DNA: TGCGCCAGCAGCTCTACCCATAGCGGGGCTTCCTACGAGCAGTACTTC.

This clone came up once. The CDR3 region has the DNA TGTGCCAGCAGCGTATCGGGTGGGGATGGAGGGACCCAGTACTTC. This gives the protein CASSVSGGDGGTQYF. The V and J genes are TRBV9 and TRBJ2-5, with TRBD2 as a possible D gene (5 bases). The V and J ends lost 1 base and 7 bases respectively, with 17 bases between them. Germline-derived CDR1 and CDR2 are SGDLS and YYNGEE. This CDR3 comprises 15 residues. Full variable domain (missing parts from reference TRBV9 and TRBJ2-5): DSGVTQTPKHLITATGQRVTLRCSPRSGDLSVYWYQQSLDQGLQFLIQYYNGEERAKGNILERFSAQQFPDLHSELNLSSLELGDSALYFCASSVSGGDGGTQYFGPGTRLLVL.

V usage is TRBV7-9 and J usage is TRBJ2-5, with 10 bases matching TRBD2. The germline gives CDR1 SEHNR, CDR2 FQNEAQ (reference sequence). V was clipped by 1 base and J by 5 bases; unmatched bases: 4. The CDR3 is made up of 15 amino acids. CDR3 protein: CASSLGLAGEETQYF. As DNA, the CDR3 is TGTGCCAGCAGCTTAGGCCTAGCGGGAGAGGAGACCCAGTACTTC.

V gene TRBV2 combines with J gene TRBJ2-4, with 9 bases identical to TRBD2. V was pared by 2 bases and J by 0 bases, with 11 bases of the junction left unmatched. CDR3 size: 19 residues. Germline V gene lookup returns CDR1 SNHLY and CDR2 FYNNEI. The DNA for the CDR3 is TGTGCCAGCAGTGAACTGGGACTAGCAGGGGTATTAGCCAAAAACATTCAGTACTTC. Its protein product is CASSELGLAGVLAKNIQYF.

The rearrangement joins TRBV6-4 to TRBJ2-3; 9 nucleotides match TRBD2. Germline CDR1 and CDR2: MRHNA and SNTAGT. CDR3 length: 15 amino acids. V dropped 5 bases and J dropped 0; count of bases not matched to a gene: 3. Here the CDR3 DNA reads TGTGCCAGCAGTTTCACTAGCGGGAGCACAGATACGCAGTATTTT. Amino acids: CASSFTSGSTDTQYF.

Written as DNA, the CDR3 is TGTGCCATCAGTGTATGGGCGGGAGGGATGAGCTCCTACAATGAGCAGTTCTTC. Its translation: CAISVWAGGMSSYNEQFF. The chain links TRBV10-3 to TRBJ2-1; 9 bases agree with TRBD2. Per the germline V gene, CDR1 is ENHRY and CDR2 is SYGVKD. V trimming: 4 bases; J trimming: 0 bases; junction bases outside the gene matches: 10. The CDR3 sequence is 18 residues long.

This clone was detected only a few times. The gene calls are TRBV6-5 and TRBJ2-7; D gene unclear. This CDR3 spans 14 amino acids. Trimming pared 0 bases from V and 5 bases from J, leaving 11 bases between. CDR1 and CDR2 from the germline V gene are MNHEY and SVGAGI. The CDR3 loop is CASSYSLVRDEQYF. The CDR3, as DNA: TGTGCCAGCAGTTACTCTTTGGTTCGGGACGAGCAGTACTTC.

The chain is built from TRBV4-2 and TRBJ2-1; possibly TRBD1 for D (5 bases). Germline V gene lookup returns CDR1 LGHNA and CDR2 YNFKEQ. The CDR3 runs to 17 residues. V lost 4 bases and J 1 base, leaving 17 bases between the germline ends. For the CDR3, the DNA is TGTGCCAGCAGCCTCGCTTCCGGACAAGCTTCCTACAATGAGCAGTTCTTC. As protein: CASSLASGQASYNEQFF.

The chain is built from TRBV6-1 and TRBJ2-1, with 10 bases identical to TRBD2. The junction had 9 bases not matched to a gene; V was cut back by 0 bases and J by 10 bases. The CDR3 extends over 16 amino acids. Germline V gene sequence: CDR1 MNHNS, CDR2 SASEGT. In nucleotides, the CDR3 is TGTGCCAGCAGTGAAGCGGGGCTAGCGGGAGCGCGGGAGCAGTTCTTC. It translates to CASSEAGLAGAREQFF.

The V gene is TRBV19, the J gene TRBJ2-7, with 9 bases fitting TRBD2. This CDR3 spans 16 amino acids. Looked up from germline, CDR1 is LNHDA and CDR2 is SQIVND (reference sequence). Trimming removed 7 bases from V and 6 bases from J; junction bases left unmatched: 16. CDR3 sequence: CASKGGSWQREAEQYF. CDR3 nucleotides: TGTGCCAGTAAAGGTGGGAGTTGGCAGCGGGAGGCCGAGCAGTACTTC.

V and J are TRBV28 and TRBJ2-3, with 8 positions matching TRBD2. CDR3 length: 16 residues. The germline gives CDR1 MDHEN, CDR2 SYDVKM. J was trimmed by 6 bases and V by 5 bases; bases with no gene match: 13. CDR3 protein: CASSPYSGVVGDTQYF. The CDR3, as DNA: TGTGCCAGCAGTCCCTATAGCGGGGTGGTGGGGGATACGCAGTATTTT.

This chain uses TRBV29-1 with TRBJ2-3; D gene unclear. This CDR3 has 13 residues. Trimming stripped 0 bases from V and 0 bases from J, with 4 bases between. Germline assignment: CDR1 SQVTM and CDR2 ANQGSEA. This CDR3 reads CSVEDISTDTQYF. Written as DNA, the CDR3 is TGCAGCGTTGAAGACATTAGCACAGATACGCAGTATTTT.

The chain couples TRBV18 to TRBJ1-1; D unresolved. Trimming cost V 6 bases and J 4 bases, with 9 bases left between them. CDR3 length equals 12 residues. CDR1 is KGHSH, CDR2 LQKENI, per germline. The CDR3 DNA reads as TGTGCCAGCTCCTTCGTCCCCACTGAAGCTTTCTTT. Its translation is CASSFVPTEAFF. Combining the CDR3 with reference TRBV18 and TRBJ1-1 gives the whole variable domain NAGVMQNPRHLVRRRGQEARLRCSPMKGHSHVYWYRQLPEEGLKFMVYLQKENIIDESGMPKERFSAEFPKEGPSILRIQQVVRGDSAAYFCASSFVPTEAFFGQGTRLTVV.

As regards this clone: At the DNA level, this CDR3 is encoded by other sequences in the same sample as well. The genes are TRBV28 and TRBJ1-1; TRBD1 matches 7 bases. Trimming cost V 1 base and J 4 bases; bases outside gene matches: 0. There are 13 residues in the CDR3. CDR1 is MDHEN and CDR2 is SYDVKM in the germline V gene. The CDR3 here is CASSLSGGTEAFF. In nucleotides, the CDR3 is TGTGCCAGCAGTTTATCAGGGGGCACTGAAGCTTTCTTT.

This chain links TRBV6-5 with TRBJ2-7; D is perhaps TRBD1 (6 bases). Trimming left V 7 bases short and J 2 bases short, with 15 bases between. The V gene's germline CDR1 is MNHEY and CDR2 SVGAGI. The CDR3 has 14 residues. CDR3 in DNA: TGTGCCAGCAAACCCGGCAGGGGAGCCTACGAGCAGTACTTC. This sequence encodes CASKPGRGAYEQYF.

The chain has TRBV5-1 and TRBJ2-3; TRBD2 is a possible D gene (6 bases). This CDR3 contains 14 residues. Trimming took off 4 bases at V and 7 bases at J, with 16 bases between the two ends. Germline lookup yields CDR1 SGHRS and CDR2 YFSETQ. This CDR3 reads CASSPDYDAYTQYF. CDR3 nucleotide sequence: TGCGCCAGCAGCCCGGACTACGACGCTTATACGCAGTATTTT.

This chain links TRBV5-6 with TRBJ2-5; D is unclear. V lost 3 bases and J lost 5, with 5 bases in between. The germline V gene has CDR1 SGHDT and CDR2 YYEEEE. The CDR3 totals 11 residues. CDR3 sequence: CASSSGETQYF. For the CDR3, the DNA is TGTGCCAGCAGCTCCGGGGAGACCCAGTACTTC.